The 20 T cell receptor beta chains in this list originate from one sample, sequenced in a study of T cells in Graves' hyperthyroidism and ophthalmopathy. The investigators amplified TCR beta CDR3 regions from RNA transcripts. During a first-round RT-PCR of the TCR CDR3, the HTBI primer set was used. Each CDR3 protein gets one entry after TCRdb re-called the multiplex PCR reads with MiXCR. Among some 440,000 distinct CDR3 sequences listed, around 14% were seen once. Material: blood. These TCRs come from a woman younger than 35 with Graves' hyperthyroidism.

This clonotype came up many times. The chain uses TRBV24-1 and TRBJ2-1; TRBD2 agrees at 14 bases. Germline-derived CDR1 and CDR2 are KGHDR and SFDVKD. The V and J ends lost 5 bases and 3 bases, in that order; junction bases with no gene match: 11. The CDR3 has 19 amino acids. The CDR3 spells CATSAGLAGATRGYNEQFF. The DNA of the CDR3 is TGTGCCACCAGTGCGGGACTAGCGGGGGCCACCAGGGGCTACAATGAGCAGTTCTTC.

In this sample, this clonotype turned up many times. The genes are TRBV11-2 and TRBJ2-1; 7 nucleotides align to TRBD2. This CDR3 comprises 14 residues. The V gene's germline CDR1 is SGHAT and CDR2 FQNNGV. The V segment lost 6 bases and the J segment 9 bases; nucleotides outside the gene matches: 11. CDR3 in DNA: TGTGCCAGCAGTCCCACTCTCTCGGGGGGTGAGCAGTTCTTC. Protein sequence: CASSPTLSGGEQFF.

This clonotype occurred many times. The rearrangement joins TRBV30 to TRBJ1-4; D is possibly TRBD1 (5 bases). CDR1 is GTSNPN, CDR2 SVGIG, per germline (reference sequence). This CDR3 has 12 amino acids. Trimming stripped 8 bases from V and 8 bases from J, with 15 bases between. DNA for the CDR3: TGTGCCGGGAAGGGGTGGGACGAAAAACTGTTTTTT. Translating it yields CAGKGWDEKLFF.

The table lists this clonotype with many counts. The rearrangement links TRBV2 to TRBJ1-4; TRBD1 might be the D (5 bases). Trimming stripped 7 bases from V and 8 bases from J, with 14 bases between. CDR3 size: 13 residues. The germline V gene encodes CDR1 SNHLY and CDR2 FYNNEI. The CDR3 sequence is CASMGEMTEKLFF. The CDR3 DNA sequence: TGTGCCAGCATGGGGGAGATGACGGAAAAACTGTTTTTT.

This clonotype was observed many times. The chain couples TRBV15 to TRBJ2-2; TRBD2 is a possible D gene (6 bases). The length of the CDR3 is 14 residues. V was trimmed by 2 bases and J by 4 bases, leaving 8 bases between them. Germline V CDR1 and CDR2: LNHNV, YYDKDF (reference sequence). CDR3 DNA sequence: TGTGCCACCAGCAGAATCGGGGGCACCGGGGAGCTGTTTTTT. Translated, it gives CATSRIGGTGELFF.

In this sample, this clonotype turned up many times. The rearrangement links TRBV20-1 to TRBJ1-4; D perhaps matches TRBD1 (5 bases). The CDR3 totals 15 residues. CDR1 is DFQATT and CDR2 is SNEGSKA in the germline V gene (reference sequence). Trimming removed 0 bases from V and 3 bases from J, with 11 bases in between. CDR3 nucleotides: TGCAGTGCTAGAGATTCCGTGGGACCTAATGAAAAACTGTTTTTT. It encodes CSARDSVGPNEKLFF.

This clonotype was counted a few times. J is TRBJ2-5 and V is TRBV6-6; D is unresolved. CDR3 size: 14 residues. Germline V gene lookup returns CDR1 MNHNY and CDR2 SVGAGI (reference sequence). The ends were cut back, 0 bases at V and 5 bases at J, with 10 bases in the middle. The CDR3 coding sequence is TGTGCCAGCAGTTACTCCGGTCATGGTGAGACCCAGTACTTC. It translates to CASSYSGHGETQYF.

Ten or more counts support this clonotype. This chain connects TRBV24-1 to TRBJ2-1; D might be TRBD1 or TRBD2, each matching 6 bases. Trimming took 3 bases from V and 9 from J, leaving 14 bases between them. Looked up from germline, CDR1 is KGHDR and CDR2 is SFDVKD. The CDR3 consists of 14 residues. DNA for the CDR3: TGTGCCACCAGTGATCCCGTGGGGGGCCTTGAGCAGTTCTTC. Translating gives CATSDPVGGLEQFF.

The sample holds many counts of this clonotype. V gene TRBV2 combines with J gene TRBJ1-3, with D possibly matching TRBD1 (5 bases). The CDR3 is made up of 15 amino acids. The ends were cut back, 2 bases at V and 4 bases at J, with 12 bases in the middle. The germline V gene encodes CDR1 SNHLY and CDR2 FYNNEI. The CDR3 DNA is TGTGCCAGCAGTGAACGGGCAGGGCAGGGAAACACCATATATTTT. It yields the protein CASSERAGQGNTIYF.

This clonotype appeared many times. The chain is built from TRBV11-2 and TRBJ2-5; D not certain. This CDR3 contains 11 residues. CDR1 and CDR2 from the germline V gene are SGHAT and FQNNGV. V dropped 6 bases and J dropped 5 bases, with 7 bases sitting between them. The DNA of the CDR3 is TGTGCCAGCAGTCCCTCGGAGACCCAGTACTTC. Translation gives CASSPSETQYF.

This clonotype was found many times. The rearrangement uses TRBV2 and TRBJ2-1; D is unclear. Trimming left V 5 bases short and J 10 bases short, with 15 bases between. This CDR3 spans 13 amino acids. CDR1 is SNHLY and CDR2 is FYNNEI in the germline V gene. CDR3: CASSPLDAEEQFF. The CDR3 DNA follows: TGTGCCAGCAGTCCCCTGGATGCTGAAGAGCAGTTCTTC.

In regard to this clonotype: One end of the junction does not line up with germline, which may come from a read error. The chain uses TRBV28 and TRBJ1-2; 7 nucleotides match TRBD1. This CDR3 has 14 amino acids. Germline CDR1 MDHEN, CDR2 SYDVKM. The CDR3: CAGSLLGGGYGYTF. The CDR3, as DNA: TGTGCCGGCAGTTTATTAGGGGGCGGCTATGGCTACACCTTC.

This clonotype was detected ten times or more. The chain couples TRBV9 to TRBJ1-2; D is undetermined. Trimming removed 4 bases at V and 1 base at J, with 14 bases between. Per germline, CDR1 SGDLS and CDR2 YYNGEE. The CDR3 has 15 amino acids. CDR3 coding DNA: TGTGCCAGCAGCCCCCATTGGGGTGGTAACTATGGCTACACCTTC. Residues: CASSPHWGGNYGYTF.

The chain has TRBV30 and TRBJ2-3; D may match TRBD1 or TRBD2 (5 bases each). Germline-derived CDR1 and CDR2 are GTSNPN and SVGIG (reference sequence). This CDR3 region has 15 residues. Between the trimmed V and J ends, which lost 2 bases and 0 bases, there was a span of 12 bases. Written as DNA, the CDR3 is TGTGCCTGGAGTCGGGGCGGGTCTAGCACAGATACGCAGTATTTT. Amino acids: CAWSRGGSSTDTQYF.

The J gene is TRBJ2-3, the V gene TRBV5-4, with 7 bases matching TRBD2. The trim removed 7 bases at V and 5 bases at J, leaving 13 bases unmatched. CDR1 is SGHNT and CDR2 is YYREEE in the germline V gene (reference sequence). The CDR3 sequence is 15 residues long. In DNA, the CDR3 is TGTGCCAGCCGCCCGACTAGCCTGGGCGGAGATACGCAGTATTTT. Translated, it gives CASRPTSLGGDTQYF.

This clonotype was observed at least ten times. This rearrangement joins TRBV30 to TRBJ1-2, with D possibly matching TRBD1 (5 bases). Germline assignment: CDR1 GTSNPN and CDR2 SVGIG (reference sequence). Trimming cost V 1 base and J 8 bases, with 14 bases left between them. The CDR3 is 13 residues long. The chain's CDR3 is CAWSGLGVGGYTF. The DNA of the CDR3 is TGTGCCTGGAGTGGCCTGGGGGTCGGAGGCTACACCTTC.

This clonotype was detected many times. The rearrangement joins TRBV2 to TRBJ2-1; 8 positions match TRBD2. Germline trimming cut 2 bases from V and 9 bases from J; bases unmatched to any gene: 6. The CDR3 covers 14 residues. Germline-derived CDR1 and CDR2 are SNHLY and FYNNEI. DNA of the CDR3: TGTGCCAGCAGTGAAACGGGGGGGCCAGGTGAGCAGTTCTTC. It yields the protein CASSETGGPGEQFF. Drawing the rest from reference TRBV2 and TRBJ2-1, the complete variable domain is EPEVTQTPSHQVTQMGQEVILRCVPISNHLYFYWYRQILGQKVEFLVSFYNNEISEKSEIFDDQFSVERPDGSNFTLKIRSTKLEDSAMYFCASSETGGPGEQFFGPGTRLTVL.

Points on this clonotype: A much larger clone is a single base away; this may be a read error. The chain employs TRBV19 and TRBJ1-6; D remains unclear. The germline V and J ends were trimmed by 6 bases and 10 bases, with 13 bases remaining between them. This CDR3 comprises 13 residues. Germline V CDR1 and CDR2: LNHDA, SQIVND (reference sequence). CDR3 DNA: TGTGCCAGTAGCTTGGAGACTGGATCACCCCTCCACTTT. Translating gives CASSLETGSPLHF.

The chain recombines TRBV5-4 with TRBJ1-6; D perhaps matches TRBD1 (6 bases). Deletions cut 1 base from V and 7 bases from J, with 12 bases between. This CDR3 has 15 residues. Germline V gives CDR1 SGHNT, CDR2 YYREEE (reference sequence). In DNA, the CDR3 is TGTGCCAGCAGCTTGCAGGGGTCGGCGAATTCACCCCTCCACTTT. Its protein product is CASSLQGSANSPLHF.

This clonotype showed up many times. The genes are TRBV6-1 and TRBJ2-7; no firm D call. In germline, CDR1 is MNHNS, CDR2 SASEGT. With 8 bases removed from V and 1 base from J, the gap between germline ends came to 12 bases. The CDR3 totals 13 residues. CDR3 nucleotide sequence: TGTGCCAGCGCAATAGACGCGTCCTACGAGCAGTACTTC. This gives the protein CASAIDASYEQYF.